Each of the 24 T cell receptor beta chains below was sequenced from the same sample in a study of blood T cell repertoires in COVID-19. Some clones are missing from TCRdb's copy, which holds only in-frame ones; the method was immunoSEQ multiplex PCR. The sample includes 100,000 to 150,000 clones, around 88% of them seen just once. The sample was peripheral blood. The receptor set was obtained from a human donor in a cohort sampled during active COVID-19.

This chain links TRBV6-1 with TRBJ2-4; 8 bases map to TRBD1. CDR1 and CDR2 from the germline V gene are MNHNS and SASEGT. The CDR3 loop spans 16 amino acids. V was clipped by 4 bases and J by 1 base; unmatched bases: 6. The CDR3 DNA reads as TGTGCCAGCAGTGGATTGACAGGGGTTGCCAAAAACATTCAGTACTTC. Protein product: CASSGLTGVAKNIQYF.

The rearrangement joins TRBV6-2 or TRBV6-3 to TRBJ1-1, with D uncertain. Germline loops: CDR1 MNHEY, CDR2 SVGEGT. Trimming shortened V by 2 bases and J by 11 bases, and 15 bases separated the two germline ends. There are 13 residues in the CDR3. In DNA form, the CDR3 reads TGTGCCAGCAGTTACGAGTCCATCCGAGGGGCTTTCTTT. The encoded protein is CASSYESIRGAFF.

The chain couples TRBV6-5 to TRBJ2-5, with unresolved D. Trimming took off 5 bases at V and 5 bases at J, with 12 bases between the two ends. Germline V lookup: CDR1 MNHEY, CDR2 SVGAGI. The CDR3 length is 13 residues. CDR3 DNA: TGTGCCAGCAGTCCTTCTCAGTGGGAGACCCAGTACTTC. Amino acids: CASSPSQWETQYF.

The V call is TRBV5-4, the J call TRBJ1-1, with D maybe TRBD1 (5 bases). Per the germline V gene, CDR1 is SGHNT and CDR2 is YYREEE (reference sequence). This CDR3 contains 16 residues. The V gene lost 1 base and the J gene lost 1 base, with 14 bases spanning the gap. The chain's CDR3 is CASSLFLGRANTEAFF. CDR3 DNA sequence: TGTGCCAGCAGCTTGTTTTTGGGCAGGGCGAACACTGAAGCTTTCTTT.

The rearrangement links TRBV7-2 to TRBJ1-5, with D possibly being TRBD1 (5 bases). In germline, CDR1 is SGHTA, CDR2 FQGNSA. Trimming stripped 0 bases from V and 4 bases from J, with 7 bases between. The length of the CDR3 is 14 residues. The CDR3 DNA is TGTGCCAGCAGCTTAGCCTCAGGGAATCAGCCCCAGCATTTT. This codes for CASSLASGNQPQHF.

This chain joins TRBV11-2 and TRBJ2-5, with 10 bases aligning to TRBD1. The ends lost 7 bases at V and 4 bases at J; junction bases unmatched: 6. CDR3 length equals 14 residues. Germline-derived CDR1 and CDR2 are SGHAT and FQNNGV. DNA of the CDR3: TGTGCCAGCACGGAGGACAGGGGGTTAGAGACCCAGTACTTC. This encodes CASTEDRGLETQYF. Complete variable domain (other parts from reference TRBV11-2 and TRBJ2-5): EAGVAQSPRYKIIEKRQSVAFWCNPISGHATLYWYQQILGQGPKLLIQFQNNGVVDDSQLPKDRFSAERLKGVDSTLKIQPAKLEDSAVYLCASTEDRGLETQYFGPGTRLLVL.

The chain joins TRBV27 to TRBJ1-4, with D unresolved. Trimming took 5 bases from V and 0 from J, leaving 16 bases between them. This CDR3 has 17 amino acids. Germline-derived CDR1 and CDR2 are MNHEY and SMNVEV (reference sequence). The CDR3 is CASSPPLFGATNEKLFF. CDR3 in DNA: TGTGCCAGCAGTCCCCCCCTGTTCGGAGCAACTAATGAAAAACTGTTTTTT. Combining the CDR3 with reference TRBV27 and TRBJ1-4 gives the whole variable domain EAQVTQNPRYLITVTGKKLTVTCSQNMNHEYMSWYRQDPGLGLRQIYYSMNVEVTDKGDVPEGYKVSRKEKRNFPLILESPSPNQTSLYFCASSPPLFGATNEKLFFGSGTQLSVL.

The CDR3 sequence: CASSPEQGMNTEAFF. Written as DNA, the CDR3 is TGTGCCAGCAGCCCCGAACAGGGAATGAACACTGAAGCTTTCTTT. The V call is TRBV13, the J call TRBJ1-1; a possible D gene is TRBD1 (6 bases). This CDR3 is built from 15 residues. V was trimmed by 5 bases and J by 0 bases, leaving 13 bases between them. CDR1 and CDR2 (germline): PRHDT, FYEKMQ (reference sequence). Full variable domain (rest looked up from reference TRBV13 and TRBJ1-1): AAGVIQSPRHLIKEKRETATLKCYPIPRHDTVYWYQQGPGQDPQFLISFYEKMQSDKGSIPDRFSAQQFSDYHSELNMSSLELGDSALYFCASSPEQGMNTEAFFGQGTRLTVV.

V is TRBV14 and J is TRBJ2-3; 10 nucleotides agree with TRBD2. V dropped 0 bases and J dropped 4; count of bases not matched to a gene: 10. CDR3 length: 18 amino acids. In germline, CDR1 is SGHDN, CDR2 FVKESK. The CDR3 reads CASSQDRRAGGVADTQYF. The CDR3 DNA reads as TGTGCCAGCAGCCAAGATCGGCGAGCGGGAGGGGTCGCAGATACGCAGTATTTT.

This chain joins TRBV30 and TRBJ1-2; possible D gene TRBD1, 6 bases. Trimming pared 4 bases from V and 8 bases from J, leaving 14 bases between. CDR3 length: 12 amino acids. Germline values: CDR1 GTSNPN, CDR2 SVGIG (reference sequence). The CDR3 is CAWTRGGGGYTF. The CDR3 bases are TGTGCCTGGACGAGGGGGGGCGGCGGCTACACCTTC.

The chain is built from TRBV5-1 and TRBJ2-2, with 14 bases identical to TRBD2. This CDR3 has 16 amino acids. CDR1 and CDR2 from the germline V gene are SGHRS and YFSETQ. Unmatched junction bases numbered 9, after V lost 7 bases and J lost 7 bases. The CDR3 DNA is TGCGCCAGCCACCCCGGACTAGCGGGAGGAGGCGGGGAGCTGTTTTTT. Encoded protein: CASHPGLAGGGGELFF. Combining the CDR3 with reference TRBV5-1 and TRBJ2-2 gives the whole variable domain KAGVTQTPRYLIKTRGQQVTLSCSPISGHRSVSWYQQTPGQGLQFLFEYFSETQRNKGNFPGRFSGRQFSNSRSEMNVSTLELGDSALYLCASHPGLAGGGGELFFGEGSRLTVL.

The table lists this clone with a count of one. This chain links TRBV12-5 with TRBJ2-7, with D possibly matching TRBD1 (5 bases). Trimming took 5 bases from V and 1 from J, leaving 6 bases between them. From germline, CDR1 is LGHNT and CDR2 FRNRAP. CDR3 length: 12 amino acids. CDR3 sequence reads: CASGPGSYEQYF. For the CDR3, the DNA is TGTGCTAGTGGTCCAGGGTCCTACGAGCAGTACTTC.

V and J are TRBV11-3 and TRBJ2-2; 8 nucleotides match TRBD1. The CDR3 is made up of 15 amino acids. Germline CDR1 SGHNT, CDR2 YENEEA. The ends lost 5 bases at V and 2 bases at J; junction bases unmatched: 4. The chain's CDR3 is CASSPGQGNTGELFF. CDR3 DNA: TGTGCCAGCAGCCCAGGACAGGGAAACACCGGGGAGCTGTTTTTT.

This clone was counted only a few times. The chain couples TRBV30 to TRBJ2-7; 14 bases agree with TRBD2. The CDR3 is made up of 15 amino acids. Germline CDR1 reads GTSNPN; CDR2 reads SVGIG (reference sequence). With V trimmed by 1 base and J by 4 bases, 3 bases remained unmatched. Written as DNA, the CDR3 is TGTGCCTGGAGTGAGGGACTAGCGGGAGTTTACGAGCAGTACTTC. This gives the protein CAWSEGLAGVYEQYF.

CDR3 DNA: TGTGCCAGCAGGGGGGGTGAAAAACTGTTTTTT. Its protein is CASRGGEKLFF. The rearrangement links TRBV6-5 to TRBJ1-4; a possible D gene is TRBD1 (5 bases). V was pared by 6 bases and J by 7 bases, with 6 bases between. From germline, CDR1 is MNHEY and CDR2 SVGAGI. This CDR3 spans 11 amino acids.

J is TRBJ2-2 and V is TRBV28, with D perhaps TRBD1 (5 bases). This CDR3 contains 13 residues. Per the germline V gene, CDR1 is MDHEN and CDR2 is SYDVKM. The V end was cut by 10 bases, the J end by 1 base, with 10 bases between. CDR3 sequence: CATIRGNTGELFF. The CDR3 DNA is TGTGCCACCATAAGGGGGAACACCGGGGAGCTGTTTTTT.

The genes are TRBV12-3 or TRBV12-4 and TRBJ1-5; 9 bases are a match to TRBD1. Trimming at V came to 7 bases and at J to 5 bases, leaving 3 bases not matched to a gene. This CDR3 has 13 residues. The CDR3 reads CASTGDRDQPQHF. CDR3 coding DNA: TGTGCCAGCACCGGGGACAGGGATCAGCCCCAGCATTTT.

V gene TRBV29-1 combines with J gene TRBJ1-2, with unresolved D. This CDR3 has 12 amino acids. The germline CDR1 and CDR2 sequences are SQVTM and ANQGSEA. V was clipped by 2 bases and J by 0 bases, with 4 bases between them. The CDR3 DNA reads TGCAGCGTTGAAACAGCTAACTATGGCTACACCTTC. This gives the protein CSVETANYGYTF.

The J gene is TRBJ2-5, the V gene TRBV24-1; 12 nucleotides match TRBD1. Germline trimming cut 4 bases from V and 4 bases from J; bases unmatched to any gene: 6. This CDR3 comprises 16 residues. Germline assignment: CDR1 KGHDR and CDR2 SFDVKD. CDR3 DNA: TGTGCCACCAGTGAGGAGGGACAGGGGGCGGGAGAGACCCAGTACTTC. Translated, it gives CATSEEGQGAGETQYF.

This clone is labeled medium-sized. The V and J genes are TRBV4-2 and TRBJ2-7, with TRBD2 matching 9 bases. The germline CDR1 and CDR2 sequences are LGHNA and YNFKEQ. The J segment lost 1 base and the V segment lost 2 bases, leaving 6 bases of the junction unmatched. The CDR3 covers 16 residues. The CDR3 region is CASSQSAGGWSYEQYF. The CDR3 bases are TGTGCCAGCAGCCAATCAGCGGGAGGTTGGTCCTACGAGCAGTACTTC.

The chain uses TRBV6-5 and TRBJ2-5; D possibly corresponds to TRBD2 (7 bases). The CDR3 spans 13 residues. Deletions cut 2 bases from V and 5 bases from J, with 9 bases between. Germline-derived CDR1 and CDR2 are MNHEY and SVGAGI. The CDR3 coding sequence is TGTGCCAGCAGTTACGGGAGGGGGGAGACCCAGTACTTC. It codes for CASSYGRGETQYF.

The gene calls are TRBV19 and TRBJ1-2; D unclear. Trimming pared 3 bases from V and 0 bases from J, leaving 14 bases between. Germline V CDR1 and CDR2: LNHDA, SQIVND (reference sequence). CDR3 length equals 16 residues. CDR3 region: CASSMRQASTNYGYTF. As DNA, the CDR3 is TGTGCCAGTAGTATGCGCCAGGCCTCCACTAACTATGGCTACACCTTC.

CDR3 nucleotides: TGCGCCAGCAGCCCCTGGACAGGGAATCGGGAAAAACTGTTTTTT. This translates into CASSPWTGNREKLFF. This chain connects TRBV5-1 to TRBJ1-4; 8 bases agree with TRBD1. Germline V lookup: CDR1 SGHRS, CDR2 YFSETQ. The V gene end was trimmed by 4 bases and the J gene end by 8 bases; junction bases not matched to a gene: 10. This CDR3 contains 15 residues.

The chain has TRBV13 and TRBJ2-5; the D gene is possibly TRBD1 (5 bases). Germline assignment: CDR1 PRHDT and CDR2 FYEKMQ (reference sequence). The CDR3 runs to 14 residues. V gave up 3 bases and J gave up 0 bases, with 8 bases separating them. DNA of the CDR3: TGTGCCAGCAGCTTCCGACAGAACCAAGAGACCCAGTACTTC. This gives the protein CASSFRQNQETQYF. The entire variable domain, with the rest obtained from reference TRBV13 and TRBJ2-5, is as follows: AAGVIQSPRHLIKEKRETATLKCYPIPRHDTVYWYQQGPGQDPQFLISFYEKMQSDKGSIPDRFSAQQFSDYHSELNMSSLELGDSALYFCASSFRQNQETQYFGPGTRLLVL.